This TCR beta chain stems from a study of cytomegalovirus exposure and HLA in healthy donors. Notes on the study in general: It was only CMV serostatus that was available as immune exposure information. TCR beta sequences reportedly predicted most subjects' HLA-A and HLA-B alleles accurately. Researchers left out some V segments, among them TRBV6-2 and TRBV6-3, as indistinguishable. Earlier results showed most TCR beta V segments being productive about 87% or about 30% of the time.

CDR3 size: 13 residues. Trimming left V 2 bases short and J 6 bases short, with 8 bases between. Germline V gene sequence: CDR1 MNHEY, CDR2 SVGAGI. Points on this clone: Its antigen is not known.

The study ran its PCR with 60 Vbeta and 13 Jbeta primers. Libraries were prepared by immunoSEQ multiplex PCR; TCRdb keeps only in-frame clonotypes and omits some of them. The repertoire has approximately 72,000 clones, roughly four fifths of them found once; the top ten carry under 2.5%. The clonotype originates from a young man in good health and CMV-seronegative. Sequenced: PBMCs. This chain joins TRBV6-5 and TRBJ2-4, with D possibly matching TRBD2 (7 bases). CDR3 DNA sequence: TGTGCCAGCAGTTACGGGGGGGCAAACATTCAGTACTTC. This translates into CASSYGGANIQYF.